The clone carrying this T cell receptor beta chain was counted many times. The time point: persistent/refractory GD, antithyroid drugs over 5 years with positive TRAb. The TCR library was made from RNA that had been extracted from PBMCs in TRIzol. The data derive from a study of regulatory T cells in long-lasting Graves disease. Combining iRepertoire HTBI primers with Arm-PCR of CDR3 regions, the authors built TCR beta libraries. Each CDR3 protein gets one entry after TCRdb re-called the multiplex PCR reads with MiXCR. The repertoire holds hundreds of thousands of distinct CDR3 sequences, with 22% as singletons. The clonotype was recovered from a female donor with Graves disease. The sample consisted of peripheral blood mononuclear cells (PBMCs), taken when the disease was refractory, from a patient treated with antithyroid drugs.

The CDR3 here is CASSSRGVKNIQYF. CDR3 DNA sequence: TGTGCCAGCAGTTCGAGGGGGGTCAAAAACATTCAGTACTTC. The chain is built from TRBV27 and TRBJ2-4; D could derive from TRBD1 or TRBD2 (6 bases each). The CDR3 length is 14 residues. The V end was cut by 4 bases, the J end by 3 bases, with 10 bases between. The V gene's germline CDR1 is MNHEY and CDR2 SMNVEV (reference sequence).